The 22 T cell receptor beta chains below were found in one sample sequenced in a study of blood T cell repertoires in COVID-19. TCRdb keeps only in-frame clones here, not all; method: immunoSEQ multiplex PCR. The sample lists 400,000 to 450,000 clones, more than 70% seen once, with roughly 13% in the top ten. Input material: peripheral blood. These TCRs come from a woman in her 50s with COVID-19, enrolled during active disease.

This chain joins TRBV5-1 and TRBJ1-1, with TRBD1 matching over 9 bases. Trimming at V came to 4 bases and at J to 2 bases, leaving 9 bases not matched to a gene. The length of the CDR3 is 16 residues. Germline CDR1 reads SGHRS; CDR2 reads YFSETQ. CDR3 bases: TGCGCCAGCAGCCTGGCCACAGGGGGCGCAAACACTGAAGCTTTCTTT. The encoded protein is CASSLATGGANTEAFF.

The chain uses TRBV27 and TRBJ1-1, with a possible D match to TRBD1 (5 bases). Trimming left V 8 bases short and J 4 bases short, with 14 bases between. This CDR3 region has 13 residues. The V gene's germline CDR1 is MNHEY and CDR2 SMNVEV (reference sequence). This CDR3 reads CASASGGITEAFF. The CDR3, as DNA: TGTGCCAGCGCCTCCGGGGGGATCACTGAAGCTTTCTTT.

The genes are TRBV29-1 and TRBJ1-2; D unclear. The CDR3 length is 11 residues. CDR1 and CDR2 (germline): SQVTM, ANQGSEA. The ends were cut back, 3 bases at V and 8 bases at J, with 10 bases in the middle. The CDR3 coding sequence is TGCAGCGTTGAGGGCCGCCGGGGCTACACCTTC. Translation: CSVEGRRGYTF.

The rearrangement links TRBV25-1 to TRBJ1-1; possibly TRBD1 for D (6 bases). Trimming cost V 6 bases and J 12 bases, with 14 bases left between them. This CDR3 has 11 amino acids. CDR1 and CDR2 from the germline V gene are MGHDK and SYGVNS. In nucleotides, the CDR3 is TGTGCCAGCAGAACCCTGACAGGTTCTTTCTTT. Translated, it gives CASRTLTGSFF.

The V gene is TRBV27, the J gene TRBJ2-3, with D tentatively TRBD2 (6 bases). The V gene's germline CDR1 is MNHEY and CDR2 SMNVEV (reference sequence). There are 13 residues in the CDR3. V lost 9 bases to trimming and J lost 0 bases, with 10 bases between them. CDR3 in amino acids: CASSGYSTDTQYF. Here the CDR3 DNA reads TGTGCCAGTAGCGGATATAGCACAGATACGCAGTATTTT.

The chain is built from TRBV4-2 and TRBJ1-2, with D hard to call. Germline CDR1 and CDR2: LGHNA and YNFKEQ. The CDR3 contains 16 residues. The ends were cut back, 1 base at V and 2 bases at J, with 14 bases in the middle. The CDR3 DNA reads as TGTGCCAGCAGCCAAGTCCTCGGGTCCACGAACTATGGCTACACCTTC. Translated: CASSQVLGSTNYGYTF.

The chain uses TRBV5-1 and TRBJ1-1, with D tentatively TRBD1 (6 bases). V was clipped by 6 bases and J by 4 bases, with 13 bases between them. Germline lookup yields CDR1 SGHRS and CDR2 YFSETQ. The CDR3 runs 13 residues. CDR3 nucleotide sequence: TGCGCCAGCACAGCAAGGGGGTCCACTGAAGCTTTCTTT. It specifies CASTARGSTEAFF.

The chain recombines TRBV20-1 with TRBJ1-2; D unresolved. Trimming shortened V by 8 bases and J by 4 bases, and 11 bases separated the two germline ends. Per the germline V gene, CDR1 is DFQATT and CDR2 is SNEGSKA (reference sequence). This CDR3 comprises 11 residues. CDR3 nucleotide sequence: TGCAGTTCCCGACGGGGCTATGGCTACACCTTC. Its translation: CSSRRGYGYTF.

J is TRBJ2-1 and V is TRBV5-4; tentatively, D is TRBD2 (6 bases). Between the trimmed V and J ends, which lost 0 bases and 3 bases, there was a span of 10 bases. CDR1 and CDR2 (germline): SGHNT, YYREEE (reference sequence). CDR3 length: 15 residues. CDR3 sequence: CASSLGRGVYNEQFF. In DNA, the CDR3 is TGTGCCAGCAGCTTGGGGCGCGGGGTCTACAATGAGCAGTTCTTC. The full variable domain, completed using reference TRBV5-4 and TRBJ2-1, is ETGVTQSPTHLIKTRGQQVTLRCSSQSGHNTVSWYQQALGQGPQFIFQYYREEENGRGNFPPRFSGLQFPNYSSELNVNALELDDSALYLCASSLGRGVYNEQFFGPGTRLTVL.

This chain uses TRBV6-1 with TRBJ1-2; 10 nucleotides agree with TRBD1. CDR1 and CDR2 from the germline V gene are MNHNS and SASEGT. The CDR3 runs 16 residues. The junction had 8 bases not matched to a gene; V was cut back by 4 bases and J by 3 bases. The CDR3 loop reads CASSVTLTGGDYGYTF. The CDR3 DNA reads TGTGCCAGCAGTGTAACCTTGACAGGGGGCGACTATGGCTACACCTTC.

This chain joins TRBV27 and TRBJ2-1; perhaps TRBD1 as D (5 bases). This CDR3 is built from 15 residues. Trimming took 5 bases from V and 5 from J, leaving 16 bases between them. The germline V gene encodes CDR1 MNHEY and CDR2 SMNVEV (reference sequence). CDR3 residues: CASSQVLMGHNEQFF. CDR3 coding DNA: TGTGCCAGCAGTCAAGTTCTCATGGGGCACAATGAGCAGTTCTTC.

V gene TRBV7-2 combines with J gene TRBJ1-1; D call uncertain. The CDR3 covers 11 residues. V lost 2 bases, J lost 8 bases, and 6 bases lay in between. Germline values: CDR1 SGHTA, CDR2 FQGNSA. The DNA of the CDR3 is TGTGCCAGCAGCTTAAGCAGGGAAGCTTTCTTT. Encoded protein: CASSLSREAFF.

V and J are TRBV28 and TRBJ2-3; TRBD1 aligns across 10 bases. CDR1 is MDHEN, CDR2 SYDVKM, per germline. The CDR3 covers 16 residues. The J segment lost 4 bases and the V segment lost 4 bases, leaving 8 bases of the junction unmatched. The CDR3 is CASSSRQGARADTQYF. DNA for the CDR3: TGTGCCAGCAGTTCCAGACAGGGGGCCAGGGCAGATACGCAGTATTTT.

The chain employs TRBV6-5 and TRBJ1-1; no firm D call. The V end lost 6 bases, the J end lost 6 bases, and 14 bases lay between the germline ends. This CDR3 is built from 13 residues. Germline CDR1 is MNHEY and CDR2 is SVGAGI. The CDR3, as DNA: TGTGCCAGCAGGTGGAGATTGGAAGCTGAAGCTTTCTTT. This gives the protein CASRWRLEAEAFF.

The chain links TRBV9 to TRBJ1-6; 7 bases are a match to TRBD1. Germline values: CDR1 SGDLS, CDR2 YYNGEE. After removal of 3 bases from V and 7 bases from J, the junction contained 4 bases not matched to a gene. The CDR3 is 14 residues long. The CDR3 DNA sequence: TGTGCCAGCAGCGATACAGGGGTGAATTCACCCCTCCACTTT. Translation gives CASSDTGVNSPLHF. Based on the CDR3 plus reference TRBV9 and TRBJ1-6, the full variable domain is DSGVTQTPKHLITATGQRVTLRCSPRSGDLSVYWYQQSLDQGLQFLIQYYNGEERAKGNILERFSAQQFPDLHSELNLSSLELGDSALYFCASSDTGVNSPLHFGNGTRLTVT.

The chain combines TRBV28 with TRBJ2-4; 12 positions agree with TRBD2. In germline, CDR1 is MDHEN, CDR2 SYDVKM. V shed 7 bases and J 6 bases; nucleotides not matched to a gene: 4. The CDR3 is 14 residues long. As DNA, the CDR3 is TGTGCCAGCACGCTAGCGGGGGGGGGAAACATTCAGTACTTC. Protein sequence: CASTLAGGGNIQYF. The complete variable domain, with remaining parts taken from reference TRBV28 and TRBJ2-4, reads DVKVTQSSRYLVKRTGEKVFLECVQDMDHENMFWYRQDPGLGLRLIYFSYDVKMKEKGDIPEGYSVSREKKERFSLILESASTNQTSMYLCASTLAGGGNIQYFGAGTRLSVL.

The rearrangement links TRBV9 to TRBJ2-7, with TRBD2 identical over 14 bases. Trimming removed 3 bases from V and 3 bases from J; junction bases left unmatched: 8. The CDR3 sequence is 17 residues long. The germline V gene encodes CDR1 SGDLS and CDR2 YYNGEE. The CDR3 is CASSATGTSGGLYEQYF. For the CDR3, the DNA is TGTGCCAGCAGCGCAACCGGGACTAGCGGGGGCCTCTACGAGCAGTACTTC.

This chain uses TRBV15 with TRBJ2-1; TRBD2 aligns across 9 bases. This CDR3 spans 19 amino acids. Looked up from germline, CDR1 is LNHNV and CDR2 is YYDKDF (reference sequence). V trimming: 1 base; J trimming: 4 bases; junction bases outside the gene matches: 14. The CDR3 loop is CATSRVAANLAGVYNEQFF. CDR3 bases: TGTGCCACCAGCAGAGTCGCGGCCAATTTAGCGGGGGTATACAATGAGCAGTTCTTC.

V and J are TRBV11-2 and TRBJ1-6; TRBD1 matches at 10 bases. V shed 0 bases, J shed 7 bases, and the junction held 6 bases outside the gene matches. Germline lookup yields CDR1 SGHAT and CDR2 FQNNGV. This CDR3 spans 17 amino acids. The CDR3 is CASSLDWGQGTNSPLHF. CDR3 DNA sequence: TGTGCCAGCAGCTTAGATTGGGGACAGGGGACCAATTCACCCCTCCACTTT.

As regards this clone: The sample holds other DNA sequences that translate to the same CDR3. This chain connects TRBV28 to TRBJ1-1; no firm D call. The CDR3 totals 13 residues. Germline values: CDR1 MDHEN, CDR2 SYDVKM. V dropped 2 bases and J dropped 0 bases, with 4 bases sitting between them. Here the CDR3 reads CASSLTVNTEAFF. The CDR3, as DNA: TGTGCCAGCAGTTTAACGGTGAACACTGAAGCTTTCTTT.

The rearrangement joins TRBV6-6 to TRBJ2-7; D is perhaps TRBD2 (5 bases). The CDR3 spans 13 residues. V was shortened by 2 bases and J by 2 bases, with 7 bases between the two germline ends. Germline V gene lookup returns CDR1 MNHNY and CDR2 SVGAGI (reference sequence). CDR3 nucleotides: TGTGCCAGCAGTTACGGACTCACCTACGAGCAGTACTTC. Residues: CASSYGLTYEQYF.

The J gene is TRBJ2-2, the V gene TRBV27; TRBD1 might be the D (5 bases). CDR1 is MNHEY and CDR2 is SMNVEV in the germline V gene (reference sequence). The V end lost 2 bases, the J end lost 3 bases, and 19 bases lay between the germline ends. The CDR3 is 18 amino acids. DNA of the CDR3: TGTGCCAGCAGTTTAAGCCCTTGGGCTCTGGGGCACACCGGGGAGCTGTTTTTT. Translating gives CASSLSPWALGHTGELFF.